Below are 32 T cell receptor beta chains sequenced from a single sample in a study of blood T cell repertoires in COVID-19. The method was immunoSEQ multiplex PCR; TCRdb's version includes in-frame clones alone and lacks a portion of them. The repertoire holds roughly 160,000 clones, with approximately 88% as singletons. Sequencing was carried out using PBMCs or T cells enriched from blood (not recorded which). These receptor sequences come from a woman aged 60-75 years who had recovered from COVID-19.

The rearrangement joins TRBV14 to TRBJ1-2, with 7 bases that match TRBD1. The CDR3 runs 13 residues. V gave up 4 bases and J gave up 4 bases; unmatched junction bases: 3. The germline CDR1 and CDR2 sequences are SGHDN and FVKESK. CDR3 loop: CASSRTGIYGYTF. DNA for the CDR3: TGTGCCAGCAGCCGGACAGGCATCTATGGCTACACCTTC.

The V gene is TRBV19, the J gene TRBJ2-6, with 11 bases lining up with TRBD1. Trimming took 1 base from V and 3 from J; bases not matched to a gene: 8. The germline V gene encodes CDR1 LNHDA and CDR2 SQIVND (reference sequence). This CDR3 has 19 residues. The CDR3 is CASSIGPGQGGLGANVLTF. CDR3 coding DNA: TGTGCCAGTAGTATAGGCCCGGGACAGGGGGGCCTTGGGGCCAACGTCCTGACTTTC.

This chain connects TRBV19 to TRBJ2-5, with D tentatively TRBD1 (6 bases). The CDR3 runs to 12 residues. In germline, CDR1 is LNHDA, CDR2 SQIVND (reference sequence). The ends were cut back, 6 bases at V and 4 bases at J, with 9 bases in the middle. The CDR3 protein is CASSLQGETQYF. The CDR3 nucleotides read TGTGCCAGTAGCTTACAGGGAGAGACCCAGTACTTC. The entire variable domain, with the rest obtained from reference TRBV19 and TRBJ2-5, is as follows: DGGITQSPKYLFRKEGQNVTLSCEQNLNHDAMYWYRQDPGQGLRLIYYSQIVNDFQKGDIAEGYSVSREKKESFPLTVTSAQKNPTAFYLCASSLQGETQYFGPGTRLLVL.

On this clone itself: One end of the junction fails to match germline, which may point to a read error. Other nucleotide sequences from this sample produce the same CDR3. V is TRBV11-2 and J is TRBJ2-7; 7 nucleotides line up with TRBD1. This CDR3 is built from 13 residues. CDR1 and CDR2 from the germline V gene are SGHAT and FQNNGV. Here the CDR3 DNA reads TGTGCCAGCAGCTTAGATCCTCAGGGACAGAGGGACTTC. It yields the protein CASSLDPQGQRDF.

This clone was counted once. The chain employs TRBV5-1 and TRBJ1-5; 10 bases agree with TRBD1. CDR3 length: 15 residues. The trim removed 9 bases at V and 5 bases at J, leaving 11 bases unmatched. Germline V CDR1 and CDR2: SGHRS, YFSETQ. The CDR3 region is CATPSRQGAHQPQHF. In DNA form, the CDR3 reads TGCGCCACTCCATCACGACAGGGGGCTCATCAGCCCCAGCATTTT.

V gene TRBV19 combines with J gene TRBJ1-2; possible D gene TRBD1, 6 bases. Germline V CDR1 and CDR2: LNHDA, SQIVND (reference sequence). The length of the CDR3 is 15 residues. Trimming removed 4 bases from V and 5 bases from J, with 17 bases in between. The CDR3 sequence: CASSTTGKIGYGYTF. CDR3 nucleotide sequence: TGTGCCAGTAGTACCACAGGGAAAATAGGGTATGGCTACACCTTC.

The chain employs TRBV5-1 and TRBJ2-5; TRBD1 matches 8 bases. The CDR3 has 15 residues. Unmatched junction bases numbered 6, after V lost 0 bases and J lost 5 bases. Germline V gene sequence: CDR1 SGHRS, CDR2 YFSETQ. This chain's CDR3 is CASSLEAGGLETQYF. CDR3 sequence (DNA): TGCGCCAGCAGCTTGGAGGCAGGGGGCCTTGAGACCCAGTACTTC.

The chain recombines TRBV5-1 with TRBJ1-2; D call uncertain. This CDR3 region has 14 residues. Germline assignment: CDR1 SGHRS and CDR2 YFSETQ. The V end was cut by 0 bases, the J end by 4 bases, with 10 bases between. The CDR3: CASSLDGEPYGYTF. In DNA, the CDR3 is TGCGCCAGCAGCTTGGATGGGGAGCCCTATGGCTACACCTTC.

This chain connects TRBV4-1 to TRBJ2-3; 8 bases are a match to TRBD1. Trimming at V came to 3 bases and at J to 4 bases, leaving 6 bases not matched to a gene. This CDR3 spans 15 amino acids. CDR1 is MGHRA, CDR2 YSYEKL, per germline. The CDR3 DNA reads as TGCGCCAGCAGCCAGCAGGGGGCTACCGCAGATACGCAGTATTTT. The encoded protein is CASSQQGATADTQYF.

The chain is built from TRBV7-9 and TRBJ1-1; D gene unclear. Trimming cost V 4 bases and J 7 bases, with 13 bases left between them. The CDR3 sequence is 13 residues long. CDR1 is SEHNR and CDR2 is FQNEAQ in the germline V gene (reference sequence). This CDR3 is CASSSHLGDEAFF. In DNA, the CDR3 is TGTGCCAGCAGCTCACACCTCGGGGATGAAGCTTTCTTT.

The chain recombines TRBV11-2 with TRBJ1-2; D is ambiguous. Germline V gene data show CDR1 as SGHAT and CDR2 as FQNNGV. Between the trimmed V and J ends, which lost 2 bases and 4 bases, there was a span of 14 bases. The CDR3 runs 15 residues. The CDR3 bases are TGTGCCAGCAGCTTACGGGGTGACCTCACCTATGGCTACACCTTC. Protein: CASSLRGDLTYGYTF. The full variable domain, with the rest looked up from reference TRBV11-2 and TRBJ1-2, is EAGVAQSPRYKIIEKRQSVAFWCNPISGHATLYWYQQILGQGPKLLIQFQNNGVVDDSQLPKDRFSAERLKGVDSTLKIQPAKLEDSAVYLCASSLRGDLTYGYTFGSGTRLTVV.

The chain uses TRBV23-1 and TRBJ2-5, with 9 bases matching TRBD1. TRBV23-1 qualifies as an ORF whose function is uncertain. The CDR3 totals 16 residues. J was trimmed by 2 bases and V by 0 bases; bases with no gene match: 4. The CDR3 protein is CASSQSADRGQETQYF. The CDR3 region has the DNA TGCGCCAGCAGTCAATCAGCGGACAGGGGTCAAGAGACCCAGTACTTC.

The chain uses TRBV21-1 and TRBJ1-6; the table's D call TRBD1 went unverified against the DNA. TRBV21-1 is described as a pseudogene. The CDR3 extends over 18 amino acids. The CDR3 loop is CASSNRDRASSYNSPLHF. CDR3 in DNA: TGTGCCAGCAGCAACCGGGACAGGGCGAGCTCCTATAATTCACCCCTCCACTTT.

The rearrangement joins TRBV19 to TRBJ2-1; 9 bases match TRBD1. Germline V gene data show CDR1 as LNHDA and CDR2 as SQIVND (reference sequence). The V gene end was trimmed by 11 bases and the J gene end by 6 bases; junction bases not matched to a gene: 23. The CDR3 runs 18 residues. CDR3 nucleotide sequence: TGTGCCCGCGATCGCACTGATAAGGGACAGGGCGCGACCAATGAGCAGTTCTTC. Translation gives CARDRTDKGQGATNEQFF.

J is TRBJ2-5 and V is TRBV9; 7 nucleotides line up with TRBD2. CDR1 and CDR2 (germline): SGDLS, YYNGEE. J was trimmed by 4 bases and V by 4 bases; bases with no gene match: 13. This CDR3 is built from 16 residues. In DNA, the CDR3 is TGTGCCAGCAGCCCTAGGCCGGGAGGTTTAGGAGAGACCCAGTACTTC. This translates into CASSPRPGGLGETQYF.

The chain has TRBV7-9 and TRBJ1-2; maybe TRBD1 (5 bases). The germline V gene has CDR1 SEHNR and CDR2 FQNEAQ (reference sequence). V was clipped by 2 bases and J by 6 bases, with 10 bases between them. The CDR3 spans 13 residues. The CDR3 sequence is CASSLSGYDGYTF. The CDR3 coding sequence is TGTGCCAGCAGCTTATCAGGGTACGATGGCTACACCTTC.

V is TRBV9 and J is TRBJ1-2; D gene ambiguous. In germline, CDR1 is SGDLS, CDR2 YYNGEE. CDR3 length: 12 residues. Trimming pared 3 bases from V and 4 bases from J, leaving 7 bases between. The CDR3 nucleotides are TGTGCCAGCAGCGCCCCTAGCTATGGCTACACCTTC. Translation gives CASSAPSYGYTF.

The gene calls are TRBV6-2 or TRBV6-3 and TRBJ2-5, with 11 bases aligning to TRBD2. The ends lost 0 bases at V and 5 bases at J; junction bases unmatched: 8. Germline V gene data show CDR1 as MNHEY and CDR2 as SVGEGT. This CDR3 has 17 residues. CDR3 loop: CASSYSRASGRHETQYF. CDR3 DNA sequence: TGTGCCAGCAGTTACTCGCGCGCTAGCGGGAGGCACGAGACCCAGTACTTC.

This chain uses TRBV4-1 with TRBJ1-3; TRBD1 agrees at 7 bases. The CDR3 is made up of 17 amino acids. Germline CDR1 and CDR2: MGHRA and YSYEKL. V was clipped by 1 base and J by 4 bases; unmatched bases: 10. The CDR3 DNA is TGCGCCAGCAGCCAAGTTTGGACAGGACCCTCCGGAAACACCATATATTTT. Residues: CASSQVWTGPSGNTIYF.

The chain carries TRBV5-1 and TRBJ1-1; unclear D gene. From germline, CDR1 is SGHRS and CDR2 YFSETQ. CDR3 length equals 14 residues. With 5 bases removed from V and 10 bases from J, the gap between germline ends came to 21 bases. CDR3 residues: CASRQSLDGGGAFF. CDR3 coding DNA: TGCGCCAGCAGACAAAGCTTGGATGGCGGAGGAGCTTTCTTT.

The V gene is TRBV3-1 (or the pseudogene TRBV3-2), the J gene TRBJ1-4; D might be TRBD1 (6 bases). V lost 2 bases to trimming and J lost 11 bases, with 18 bases between them. This CDR3 is built from 15 residues. Germline assignment: CDR1 LGHDT and CDR2 YNNKEL (reference sequence). The CDR3 here is CASSQMGTRSRKLFF. The CDR3, as DNA: TGTGCCAGCAGCCAAATGGGGACAAGGTCGAGGAAACTGTTTTTT.

V gene TRBV23-1 combines with J gene TRBJ1-3, with D maybe TRBD1 (5 bases). TRBV23-1 is an open reading frame, and its role is uncertain. This CDR3 comprises 20 residues. V lost 3 bases and J 0 bases, leaving 24 bases between the germline ends. CDR3 sequence reads: CASSQSSLTPTVDSGNTIYF. As DNA, the CDR3 is TGCGCCAGCAGTCAGAGTAGTTTGACCCCGACAGTAGACTCTGGAAACACCATATATTTT.

The sample holds a few counts of this clone. The chain combines TRBV5-5 with TRBJ1-2; the D is unclear. The CDR3 totals 13 residues. Germline V gives CDR1 SGHKS, CDR2 YYEKEE (reference sequence). Trimming removed 4 bases at V and 3 bases at J, with 10 bases between. CDR3 region: CASSGGEDYGYTF. CDR3 bases: TGTGCCAGCAGCGGCGGAGAAGACTATGGCTACACCTTC.

The chain is built from TRBV2 and TRBJ1-5; possible D gene TRBD1, 5 bases. The CDR3 sequence is 13 residues long. Germline values: CDR1 SNHLY, CDR2 FYNNEI. Trimming cost V 7 bases and J 1 base, with 8 bases left between them. CDR3 residues: CASTGESNQPQHF. The DNA of the CDR3 is TGTGCCAGCACGGGGGAAAGCAATCAGCCCCAGCATTTT.

The gene calls are TRBV2 and TRBJ1-1, with D possibly being TRBD1 (5 bases). This CDR3 contains 13 residues. Trimming stripped 6 bases from V and 5 bases from J, with 13 bases between. The V gene's germline CDR1 is SNHLY and CDR2 FYNNEI. DNA for the CDR3: TGTGCCAGCAGAAGTAACAGGCGGACTGAAGCTTTCTTT. Translating gives CASRSNRRTEAFF.

This rearrangement joins TRBV15 to TRBJ2-7, with 13 bases aligning to TRBD2. This CDR3 region has 19 residues. The germline gives CDR1 LNHNV, CDR2 YYDKDF (reference sequence). Losses at the gene ends were 6 bases for V and 0 bases for J; bases not matched to a gene: 14. In DNA form, the CDR3 reads TGTGCCACCAGGCAATCTACTAGCGGGAGGGTTTTCGACTCCTACGAGCAGTACTTC. Its translation is CATRQSTSGRVFDSYEQYF.

The chain is built from TRBV2 and TRBJ1-2; a weak D match, TRBD1 (6 bases). Germline-derived CDR1 and CDR2 are SNHLY and FYNNEI. The V and J ends lost 5 bases and 6 bases respectively, with 16 bases between them. The CDR3 runs to 14 residues. The CDR3 loop is CASSPLKQGHGYTF. Written as DNA, the CDR3 is TGTGCCAGCAGTCCCCTGAAACAGGGCCATGGCTACACCTTC.

This clone was observed a single time. One junction end disagrees with the germline gene, perhaps due to a read error. The chain uses TRBV6-1 and TRBJ1-2; weak D call: TRBD1 (5 bases). Germline CDR1 and CDR2: MNHNS and SASEGT. The CDR3 extends over 12 amino acids. The CDR3 DNA reads as TGTGCCAGCAGTGAAATCCAGGGTGATCCCCTCTTC. Protein product: CASSEIQGDPLF.

This rearrangement joins TRBV13 to TRBJ1-2; D unresolved. The germline gives CDR1 PRHDT, CDR2 FYEKMQ (reference sequence). V dropped 1 base and J dropped 3 bases, with 9 bases sitting between them. This CDR3 is built from 14 residues. CDR3 coding DNA: TGTGCCAGCAGCTTAGTGGTTTCAGACTATGGCTACACCTTC. This translates into CASSLVVSDYGYTF.

The V call is TRBV5-1, the J call TRBJ1-4; no clear D. The CDR3 length is 15 residues. Looked up from germline, CDR1 is SGHRS and CDR2 is YFSETQ. Trimming took off 0 bases at V and 8 bases at J, with 14 bases between the two ends. The CDR3 loop reads CASSLAEGGFEKLFF. The CDR3 DNA reads as TGCGCCAGCAGCTTGGCCGAGGGTGGATTCGAAAAACTGTTTTTT.

This chain connects TRBV9 to TRBJ2-5, with D possibly being TRBD2 (6 bases). The CDR3 length is 15 residues. Trimming pared 0 bases from V and 5 bases from J, leaving 14 bases between. CDR1 and CDR2 (germline): SGDLS, YYNGEE. The CDR3 region has the DNA TGTGCCAGCAGCGTAGTGGGCGGGGACGGGGAGACCCAGTACTTC. It specifies CASSVVGGDGETQYF.

The chain recombines TRBV11-2 with TRBJ2-3, with TRBD2 as a possible D gene (5 bases). V lost 2 bases to trimming and J lost 6 bases, with 18 bases between them. The V gene's germline CDR1 is SGHAT and CDR2 FQNNGV. The CDR3 runs 16 residues. The CDR3 sequence: CASSLQPPGVGDTQYF. The CDR3 DNA reads as TGTGCCAGCAGCTTACAGCCCCCCGGGGTCGGGGATACGCAGTATTTT.